What follows are 10 T cell receptor beta chains derived from one specimen sequenced in a study of CD8+ T cells in alopecia areata. RNA was isolated and reverse transcribed to cDNA, the sequencing template. Repertoires were generated with immunoSEQ multiplex PCR, while TCRdb's copy carries only in-frame clones and drops some. Of roughly 92,000 clones detected, 70% to 85% appear once; the ten largest clones hold 17%. The treatment here: oral pan-JAK inhibitor, 5-10 mg twice daily. Source: CD8+ T cells sorted from blood, taken between weeks 43 and 45, from a patient treated with tofacitinib. The source of these receptors is a human donor with alopecia areata.

The chain couples TRBV4-3 to TRBJ2-2, with a tentative D call TRBD1 (6 bases). Germline loops: CDR1 LGHNA, CDR2 YSLEER. The CDR3 spans 14 residues. The V and J ends lost 3 bases and 3 bases respectively, with 8 bases between them. The CDR3 nucleotides read TGCGCCAGCAGCCAGGACAGTTACACCGGGGAGCTGTTTTTT. Its protein product is CASSQDSYTGELFF.

The chain joins TRBV19 to TRBJ2-1, with 7 bases matching TRBD2. Germline assignment: CDR1 LNHDA and CDR2 SQIVND (reference sequence). Unmatched junction bases numbered 21, after V lost 3 bases and J lost 7 bases. The CDR3 extends over 19 amino acids. As DNA, the CDR3 is TGTGCCAGTAGTATTCGACTGTATAGCGGGCCCAGCGAAGGGAATGAGCAGTTCTTC. It yields the protein CASSIRLYSGPSEGNEQFF.

The CDR3 reads CASSQGASRIDGYTF. The CDR3 nucleotides read TGCGCCAGCAGCCAAGGTGCCAGCCGCATTGATGGCTACACCTTC. The chain joins TRBV4-3 to TRBJ1-2; D is unclear. Trimming cost V 1 base and J 6 bases, with 15 bases left between them. The CDR3 is 15 amino acids. The V gene's germline CDR1 is LGHNA and CDR2 YSLEER.

This clone was counted a single time. The V call is TRBV4-1, the J call TRBJ2-5; the D is unclear. The assigned J gene may be wrong: the sequence end matches TRBJ2-7 better. The CDR3 spans 13 residues. Germline loops: CDR1 MGHRA, CDR2 YSYEKL. CDR3 in amino acids: CASSQDLSYEQYF. Written as DNA, the CDR3 is TGCGCCAGCAGCCAAGATCTCTCCTACGAGCAGTACTTC.

This chain connects TRBV27 to TRBJ2-7; a weak D match, TRBD2 (6 bases). The germline CDR1 and CDR2 sequences are MNHEY and SMNVEV (reference sequence). V dropped 6 bases and J dropped 0 bases, with 15 bases sitting between them. The CDR3 contains 15 residues. The CDR3 region has the DNA TGTGCCAGCAGCATAGTCGGGACTGGCTCCTACGAGCAGTACTTC. Protein sequence: CASSIVGTGSYEQYF.

This clone has more than one count but fewer than ten. V and J are TRBV19 and TRBJ2-7, with D hard to call. CDR1 LNHDA and CDR2 SQIVND come from the germline V gene (reference sequence). Trimming left V 3 bases short and J 4 bases short, with 10 bases between. The CDR3 extends over 13 amino acids. The CDR3, as DNA: TGTGCCAGTAGTATTGTGTTGGGTTACGAGCAGTACTTC. It translates to CASSIVLGYEQYF.

V usage is TRBV6-1 and J usage is TRBJ2-1; TRBD1 might be the D (6 bases). The germline CDR1 and CDR2 sequences are MNHNS and SASEGT. This CDR3 is built from 15 residues. Trimming left V 7 bases short and J 2 bases short, with 15 bases between. The CDR3: CASMILTGTYNEQFF. CDR3 nucleotides: TGTGCCAGCATGATTTTAACAGGGACCTACAATGAGCAGTTCTTC.

The V and J genes are TRBV9 and TRBJ2-7, with D tentatively TRBD1 or TRBD2 (5 bases each). This CDR3 contains 12 residues. Germline assignment: CDR1 SGDLS and CDR2 YYNGEE. V gave up 2 bases and J gave up 12 bases, with 15 bases separating them. CDR3 region: CASSVGESGRYF. CDR3 DNA sequence: TGTGCCAGCAGCGTGGGGGAATCGGGCAGGTACTTC.

The J gene is TRBJ2-7, the V gene TRBV18; D is unresolved. This CDR3 has 15 residues. Between the trimmed V and J ends, which lost 0 bases and 3 bases, there was a span of 12 bases. The germline V gene encodes CDR1 KGHSH and CDR2 LQKENI. CDR3 DNA: TGTGCCAGCTCACCACCTAGGACCGGCGACTACGAGCAGTACTTC. Translating gives CASSPPRTGDYEQYF. Full variable domain (outside the CDR3, taken from reference TRBV18 and TRBJ2-7): NAGVMQNPRHLVRRRGQEARLRCSPMKGHSHVYWYRQLPEEGLKFMVYLQKENIIDESGMPKERFSAEFPKEGPSILRIQQVVRGDSAAYFCASSPPRTGDYEQYFGPGTRLTVT.

This clone was detected ten times or more. The same CDR3 is also encoded by other DNA sequences in this sample. V gene TRBV10-2 combines with J gene TRBJ1-5; D possibly corresponds to TRBD1 (5 bases). Germline V gives CDR1 WSHSY, CDR2 SAAADI. Deletions cut 0 bases from V and 1 base from J, with 10 bases between. The CDR3 covers 16 residues. The CDR3: CASSESPGNSNQPQHF. The CDR3 bases are TGCGCCAGCAGTGAGTCACCAGGGAACAGCAATCAGCCCCAGCATTTT.